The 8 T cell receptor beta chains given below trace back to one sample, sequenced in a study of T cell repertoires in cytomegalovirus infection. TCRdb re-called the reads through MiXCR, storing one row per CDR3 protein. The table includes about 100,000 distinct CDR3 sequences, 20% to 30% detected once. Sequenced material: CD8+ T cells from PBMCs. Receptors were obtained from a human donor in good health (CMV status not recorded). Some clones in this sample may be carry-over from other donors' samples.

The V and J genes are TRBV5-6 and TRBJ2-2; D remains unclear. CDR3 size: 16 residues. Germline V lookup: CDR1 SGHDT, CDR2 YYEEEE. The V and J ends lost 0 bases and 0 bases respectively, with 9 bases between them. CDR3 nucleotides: TGTGCCAGCAGCTTGGGTCCTCCCGCGAACACCGGGGAGCTGTTTTTT. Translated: CASSLGPPANTGELFF.

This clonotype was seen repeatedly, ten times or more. CDR3 sequence reads: CASRGDTANTEAFF. CDR3 coding DNA: TGTGCCAGCCGAGGGGACACCGCGAACACTGAAGCTTTCTTT. V gene TRBV27 combines with J gene TRBJ1-1, with D perhaps TRBD1 (6 bases). This CDR3 is built from 14 residues. The V gene's germline CDR1 is MNHEY and CDR2 SMNVEV (reference sequence). V was cut by 8 bases and J by 1 base, with 14 bases left in between.

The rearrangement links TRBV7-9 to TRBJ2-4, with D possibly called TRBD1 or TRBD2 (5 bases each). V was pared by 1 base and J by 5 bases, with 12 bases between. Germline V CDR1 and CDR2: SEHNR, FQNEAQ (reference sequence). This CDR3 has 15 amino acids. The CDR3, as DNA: TGTGCCAGCAGCTTAGGGGGAGTGGGGGAAAACATTCAGTACTTC. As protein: CASSLGGVGENIQYF.

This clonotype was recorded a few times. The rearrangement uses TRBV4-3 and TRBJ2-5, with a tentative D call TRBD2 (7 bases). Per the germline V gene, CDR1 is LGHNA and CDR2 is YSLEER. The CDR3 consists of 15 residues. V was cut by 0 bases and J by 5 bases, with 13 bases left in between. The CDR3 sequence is CASSQEAGEGETQYF. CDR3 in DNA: TGCGCCAGCAGCCAAGAAGCAGGGGAGGGGGAGACCCAGTACTTC.

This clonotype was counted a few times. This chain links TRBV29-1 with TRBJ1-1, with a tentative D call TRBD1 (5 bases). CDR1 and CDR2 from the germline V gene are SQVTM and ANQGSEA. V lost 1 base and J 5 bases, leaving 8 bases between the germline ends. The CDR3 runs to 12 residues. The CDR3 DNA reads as TGCAGCGTTGAAGCGGGGGATACTGAAGCTTTCTTT. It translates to CSVEAGDTEAFF.

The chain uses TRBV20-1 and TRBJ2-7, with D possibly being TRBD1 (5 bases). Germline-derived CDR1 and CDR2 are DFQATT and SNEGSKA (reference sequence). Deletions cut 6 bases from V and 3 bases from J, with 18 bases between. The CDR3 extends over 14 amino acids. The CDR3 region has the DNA TGCAGTGCGGCCATGACAGAAATCCTCTACGAGCAGTACTTC. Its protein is CSAAMTEILYEQYF.

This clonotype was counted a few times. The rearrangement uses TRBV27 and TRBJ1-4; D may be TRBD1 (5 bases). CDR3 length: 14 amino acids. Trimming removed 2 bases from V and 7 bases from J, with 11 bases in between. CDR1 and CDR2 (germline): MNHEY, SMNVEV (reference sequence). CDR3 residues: CASSLRGASEKLFF. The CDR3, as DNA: TGTGCCAGCAGTTTACGAGGGGCTAGTGAAAAACTGTTTTTT.

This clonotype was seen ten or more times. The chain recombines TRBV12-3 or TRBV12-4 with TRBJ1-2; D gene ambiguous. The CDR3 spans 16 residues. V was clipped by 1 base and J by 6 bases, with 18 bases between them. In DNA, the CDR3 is TGTGCCAGCAGTTTAGGGGCAGAACTAGGAAAGAATGGCTACACCTTC. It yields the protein CASSLGAELGKNGYTF.